Included here is one TCR beta chain sequence, with context. The count of this clonotype is one. What antigen it recognizes has not been identified. Per-base quality was not reported, and no clone a single base away is much larger than it. One read alone is weak evidence. The data were obtained in a study of blood T cells in healthy people across ages (dated by TCRdb to about 2015). For the study in its entirety: In model experiments, roughly one uniquely barcoded TCR beta cDNA molecule per two T cells was captured by template switching. The study measured age-related changes in TCR beta repertoire diversity using deep sequencing normalized with unique cDNA molecular identifiers. Donors were grouped into four age groups: young (average roughly 16 years), middle-aged (less than 40), aged (over 55) and long-lived (roughly 80). To avoid experimental bias, donors of different ages were distributed randomly across sequencing lanes. The study analyzed two additional independent replicas of 1 million unique cDNA reads from the same blood draw for two donors, one aged 18 to 30 and one aged 80 or older. Study-wide findings and limitations: Observed TCR beta diversity correlated strongly with the percentage of naive T cells measured by flow cytometry. Compared with the aged group, more naive CD4+ T cells, fewer expanded clones and increased TCR diversity were shown by the long-lived group, suggesting age selection. The CMV infection status of donors was not known, potentially confounding age-related changes in expanded clonotypes. As age increased, observed TCR beta diversity per million T cells dropped in a roughly linear way, and a significant reduction was already evident by age about 40. Total diversity estimates from one million sequenced T cells were considered lower bounds and underestimates. Since profiling was done on bulk unsorted PBMCs, naive and antigen-experienced compartments could not be conclusively compared.

Donors were 39 systemically healthy Caucasian individuals from Russia aged roughly 6 to 90 years. Each donor gave ten milliliters of peripheral blood, collected into EDTA-treated Vacutainer tubes. PBMCs were isolated by Ficoll-Paque density-gradient centrifugation, with at least 7 million obtained per sample. Total RNA was extracted from PBMCs with Trizol reagent, with at least 6 micrograms obtained per sample. Naive CD45RAhigh/CD27high T cell percentages were measured by flow cytometry on a PBMC aliquot from every donor. Receptor libraries were prepared by 5' RACE. Sequenced on an Illumina HiSeq 2500. The second PCR ran for roughly 7 to 12 cycles and used a J-beta primer mix along with a sample-barcoded 5' primer. A template-switch 5' adaptor carrying 12 random nucleotides introduced a unique molecular identifier onto each TCR beta cDNA molecule. Each sample yielded at least 3 million CDR3-containing paired-end reads. All of the RNA was converted into first-strand cDNA using the Mint cDNA synthesis kit, with a TRBC-specific oligonucleotide serving as the primer. After uracil-DNA glycosylase treatment, a first 18-cycle PCR used universal primers M1SS and BC2_uni_R on all cDNA. Concerning the study's data processing: For normalization, 1 million high-quality reads, each with a distinct molecular identifier, were randomly selected from each sample. Reads sharing molecular identifiers were discarded rather than binned into consensus sequences. MiTCR, with a Q25 quality threshold and the strictest error-elimination algorithm, was used for CDR3 identification, clonotype clustering and error correction. A nonparametric unseen species model with Euler transformation was used to estimate lower-bound total TCR beta diversity. Clones were called with MiXCR by TCRdb after fastp trimmed the public reads at Q25, and only in-frame beta chains were retained. Every CDR3 protein is listed once, alongside the most common genes and DNA of its rows. These V and J calls rely on TCRdb rather than the paper's analysis. This sample comprises about 720,000 distinct CDR3 sequences, 22% of them detected only once. Roughly 22% of the sample is held by the ten biggest clonotypes.

Clipping removes 5 bases from V and 10 bases from J, with 12 as the unmatched junction base count. Reading the germline V gene gives CDR1 KGHDR and CDR2 SFDVKD. From the cysteine up to the phenylalanine, the CDR3 has a length of 15 residues. Only the CDR3 DNA is retained, 45 bases long and in frame from the first base. This sequence was found in a man between 65 and 85 years old in good health. The sequence joins TRBV24-1 to TRBJ2-1, with 8 central nucleotides matching TRBD1. Material for sequencing was blood. The sequence in DNA is TGTGCCACCAGTGGGCTGGGCAGGGGGCAATGGGAGCAGTTCTTC. It codes for CATSGLGRGQWEQFF.